This TCR beta chain was found in a study of identical twins. This CDR3 comprises 17 residues. Looked up from germline, CDR1 is MGHRA and CDR2 is YSYEKL. Trimming removed 3 bases from V and 1 base from J; junction bases left unmatched: 3. Findings and caveats of the study: Partly confounded zero-insertion analyses could result from invariant MAIT and iNKT cells. Among beta out-of-frame sequences, excess sharing between twins appeared weaker.

A universal primer binding site was introduced by template switching. The final cDNA contained unique molecular identifiers. From the 5' RACE reads, TCRdb called clonotypes with MiXCR, one entry per CDR3 protein. Among 200,000 to 300,000 distinct CDR3 sequences listed, 7.5% were seen once. With respect to this clonotype: The antigen remains unidentified.

These records were also assigned to another study, of yellow fever vaccine responses in identical twins.

Sequenced material: CD8+ T cells sorted from blood. This chain links TRBV4-1 with TRBJ2-3; TRBD2 aligns across 14 bases. The sequence was obtained from a woman aged 18-29 years in good health. The CDR3 region has the DNA TGCGCCAGCAGCCAGGGACTAGCGGGGGCCGGCACAGATACGCAGTATTTT. Translated: CASSQGLAGAGTDTQYF.